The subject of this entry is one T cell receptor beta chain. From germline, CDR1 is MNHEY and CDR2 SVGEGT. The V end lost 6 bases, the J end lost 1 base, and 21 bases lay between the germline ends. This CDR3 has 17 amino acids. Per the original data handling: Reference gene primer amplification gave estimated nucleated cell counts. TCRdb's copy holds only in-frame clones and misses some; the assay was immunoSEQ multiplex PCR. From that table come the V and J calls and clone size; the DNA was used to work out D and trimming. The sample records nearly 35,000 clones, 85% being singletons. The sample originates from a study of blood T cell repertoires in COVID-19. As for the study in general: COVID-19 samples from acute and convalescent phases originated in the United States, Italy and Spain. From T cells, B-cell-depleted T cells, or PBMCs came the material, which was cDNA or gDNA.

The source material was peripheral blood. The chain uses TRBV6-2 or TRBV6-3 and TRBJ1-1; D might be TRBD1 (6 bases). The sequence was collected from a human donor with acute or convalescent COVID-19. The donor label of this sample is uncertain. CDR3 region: CASSPHFTGGQNTEAFF. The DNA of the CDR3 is TGTGCCAGCAGCCCTCATTTCACCGGGGGGCAGAACACTGAAGCTTTCTTT.